These 26 T cell receptor beta chains were sequenced from one sample in a study of T cells in Graves' hyperthyroidism and ophthalmopathy. Authors of the study amplified TCR beta CDR3 regions from RNA transcripts. When the TCR CDR3 underwent first-round RT-PCR, the HTBI primer set was used. TCRdb re-analysed the multiplex PCR reads in MiXCR, keeping a single row per CDR3 protein. This sample has hundreds of thousands of distinct CDR3 sequences; more than 14% occur once, and the top ten carry roughly an eighth. Input material: blood. These receptors were taken from a woman aged 50 to 65 with Graves' ophthalmopathy.

The chain couples TRBV14 to TRBJ2-1; 13 bases match TRBD2. The CDR3 runs 16 residues. Germline CDR1 reads SGHDN; CDR2 reads FVKESK. With V trimmed by 5 bases and J by 10 bases, 11 bases remained unmatched. Here the CDR3 DNA reads TGTGCCAGCAGCAGAATGGGACTAGCGGGGCCGCGGGAGCAGTTCTTC. This codes for CASSRMGLAGPREQFF.

The table lists this clonotype with many counts. The rearrangement links TRBV24-1 to TRBJ1-1; tentatively, D is TRBD1 (5 bases). This CDR3 spans 12 amino acids. Germline assignment: CDR1 KGHDR and CDR2 SFDVKD. V was trimmed by 2 bases and J by 12 bases, leaving 12 bases between them. The CDR3 sequence: CATSDSGRATFF. CDR3 DNA: TGTGCCACCAGTGATTCGGGCAGGGCGACTTTCTTT.

This clonotype has just a few counts. This CDR3 reads CATALTAETQYF. The CDR3 nucleotides are TGTGCTACGGCCCTTACAGCAGAGACCCAGTACTTC. The rearrangement links TRBV30 to TRBJ2-5; D gene unclear. Germline V CDR1 and CDR2: GTSNPN, SVGIG (reference sequence). The CDR3 extends over 12 amino acids.

This clonotype was recorded many times. V and J are TRBV28 and TRBJ1-1; D call uncertain. The germline V and J ends were trimmed by 5 bases and 3 bases, with 16 bases remaining between them. CDR1 is MDHEN, CDR2 SYDVKM, per germline. The CDR3 has 15 residues. CDR3 in DNA: TGTGCCAGCAGTCCCAACCGGGGTATGGACACTGAAGCTTTCTTT. It specifies CASSPNRGMDTEAFF.

This clonotype occurred a few times. The chain joins TRBV4-2 to TRBJ2-7; D unresolved. V lost 1 base, J lost 2 bases, and 12 bases lay in between. The CDR3 has 15 amino acids. CDR1 LGHNA and CDR2 YNFKEQ come from the germline V gene. The CDR3 region is CASSQGRAGPYEQYF. CDR3 nucleotide sequence: TGTGCCAGCAGCCAAGGAAGGGCAGGCCCCTACGAGCAGTACTTC.

This clonotype was observed at least ten times. The rearrangement links TRBV11-3 to TRBJ2-3; D gene uncertain. The CDR3 loop spans 14 amino acids. Trimming removed 8 bases from V and 2 bases from J, with 14 bases in between. Germline V gives CDR1 SGHNT, CDR2 YENEEA. As DNA, the CDR3 is TGTGCCAGCTCCCCTTATACTACCACAGATACGCAGTATTTT. Translating it yields CASSPYTTTDTQYF.

This clonotype was observed a handful of times. The chain carries TRBV29-1 and TRBJ2-2, with 7 nucleotides matching TRBD1. The CDR3 is made up of 16 amino acids. Germline V gives CDR1 SQVTM, CDR2 ANQGSEA. DNA for the CDR3: TGCAGTGTGGAATCGGACAGGTTCTTCAACACCGGGGAGCTGTTTTTT. Encoded protein: CSVESDRFFNTGELFF.

This clonotype was seen many times. The chain is built from TRBV27 and TRBJ2-7; D uncertain. The CDR3 consists of 15 residues. The germline CDR1 and CDR2 sequences are MNHEY and SMNVEV (reference sequence). Trimming took 2 bases from V and 4 from J, leaving 15 bases between them. CDR3: CASSLGSDREYEQYF. The DNA for the CDR3 is TGTGCCAGCAGTTTAGGATCGGACCGAGAATACGAGCAGTACTTC.

The DNA for the CDR3 is TGCGCCAGCAGCCAAGCATACATAGACACGGGCTATGGCTACACCTTC. As protein: CASSQAYIDTGYGYTF. The chain uses TRBV4-1 and TRBJ1-2; D call uncertain. Germline CDR1 reads MGHRA; CDR2 reads YSYEKL. With 1 base removed from V and 4 bases from J, the gap between germline ends came to 16 bases. This CDR3 has 16 residues.

V is TRBV15 and J is TRBJ1-5; D may be TRBD1 (6 bases). This CDR3 is built from 16 residues. Germline lookup yields CDR1 LNHNV and CDR2 YYDKDF (reference sequence). V was clipped by 3 bases and J by 2 bases, with 14 bases between them. Here the CDR3 DNA reads TGTGCCACCAGCAGTGAGCAGGGGTTTCGCAATCAGCCCCAGCATTTT. It encodes CATSSEQGFRNQPQHF.

The genes are TRBV10-3 and TRBJ2-1; 8 bases match TRBD2. The junction had 7 bases not matched to a gene; V was cut back by 9 bases and J by 3 bases. The CDR3 sequence is 14 residues long. The germline gives CDR1 ENHRY, CDR2 SYGVKD. CDR3 sequence: CAIRSLAGYNEQFF. The CDR3 bases are TGTGCCATAAGGTCGCTAGCGGGCTACAATGAGCAGTTCTTC.

This clonotype showed up just once. This chain uses TRBV11-2 with TRBJ2-1, with 11 bases that match TRBD2. This CDR3 contains 17 residues. J lost 5 bases, V lost 1 base, and 7 bases had no gene match. Germline V gives CDR1 SGHAT, CDR2 FQNNGV. In DNA form, the CDR3 reads TGTGCCAGCAGCTTAGGGGCTAGCGGGAGGAATCACAATGAGCAGTTCTTC. This translates into CASSLGASGRNHNEQFF.

This clonotype was observed many times. The V call is TRBV5-1, the J call TRBJ2-7, with 14 bases fitting TRBD2. Germline lookup yields CDR1 SGHRS and CDR2 YFSETQ. With 2 bases clipped from V and 4 bases from J, the junction kept 8 bases outside the gene matches. The CDR3 sequence is 17 residues long. This chain's CDR3 is CASSFLGTSGSLYEQYF. CDR3 sequence (DNA): TGCGCCAGCAGCTTCCTCGGGACTAGCGGGAGTCTTTACGAGCAGTACTTC.

This clonotype was detected only a few times. The V gene is TRBV27, the J gene TRBJ1-5; 9 positions match TRBD1. The trim removed 2 bases at V and 6 bases at J, leaving 5 bases unmatched. This CDR3 region has 15 residues. Germline lookup yields CDR1 MNHEY and CDR2 SMNVEV (reference sequence). The CDR3 protein is CASSLTGGWGQPQHF. DNA of the CDR3: TGTGCCAGCAGTTTAACAGGGGGCTGGGGTCAGCCCCAGCATTTT.

The table lists this clonotype with a few counts. The chain recombines TRBV6-1 with TRBJ1-4; no firm D call. V lost 1 base and J 4 bases, leaving 10 bases between the germline ends. Germline-derived CDR1 and CDR2 are MNHNS and SASEGT. This CDR3 is built from 15 residues. The CDR3 region is CASSEVAAGNEKLFF. CDR3 sequence (DNA): TGTGCCAGCAGTGAAGTGGCCGCGGGTAATGAAAAACTGTTTTTT.

The chain couples TRBV28 to TRBJ1-5; TRBD1 matches at 10 bases. The CDR3 is made up of 16 amino acids. From germline, CDR1 is MDHEN and CDR2 SYDVKM. The junction had 9 bases not matched to a gene; V was cut back by 3 bases and J by 7 bases. CDR3 nucleotide sequence: TGTGCCAGCAGTTTGAGGGGACAGGGGCCGGGCCAGCCCCAGCATTTT. Protein sequence: CASSLRGQGPGQPQHF.

This chain connects TRBV7-9 to TRBJ1-2; D remains ambiguous. The CDR3 has 15 residues. V was pared by 1 base and J by 3 bases, with 12 bases between. The V gene's germline CDR1 is SEHNR and CDR2 FQNEAQ (reference sequence). This CDR3 reads CASSLDRGRDYGYTF. In DNA, the CDR3 is TGTGCCAGCAGCTTAGACCGCGGAAGGGACTATGGCTACACCTTC.

The rearrangement uses TRBV9 and TRBJ1-1; 9 positions agree with TRBD1. The germline V gene has CDR1 SGDLS and CDR2 YYNGEE. V was clipped by 3 bases and J by 5 bases; unmatched bases: 11. The length of the CDR3 is 16 residues. Here the CDR3 DNA reads TGTGCCAGCAGCGACGACAGGGGGGCGGGTAATACTGAAGCTTTCTTT. Its translation is CASSDDRGAGNTEAFF. Combining the CDR3 with reference TRBV9 and TRBJ1-1 gives the whole variable domain DSGVTQTPKHLITATGQRVTLRCSPRSGDLSVYWYQQSLDQGLQFLIQYYNGEERAKGNILERFSAQQFPDLHSELNLSSLELGDSALYFCASSDDRGAGNTEAFFGQGTRLTVV.

This clonotype has a count of ten or more. The chain employs TRBV11-2 and TRBJ2-3; 12 bases agree with TRBD2. The CDR3 runs to 17 residues. The germline V gene encodes CDR1 SGHAT and CDR2 FQNNGV. J gave up 4 bases and V 6 bases, and 11 bases lay outside the gene matches. The CDR3 coding sequence is TGTGCCAGCAGTTTCCCTAGCGGGAGGGGAGGGGCAGATACGCAGTATTTT. Amino acids: CASSFPSGRGGADTQYF.

This clonotype occurred many times. The rearrangement links TRBV20-1 to TRBJ2-7, with no clear D. Between the trimmed V and J ends, which lost 2 bases and 2 bases, there was a span of 7 bases. Germline V CDR1 and CDR2: DFQATT, SNEGSKA (reference sequence). This CDR3 region has 12 residues. CDR3: CSARTSAYEQYF. The CDR3 DNA reads as TGCAGTGCTAGAACATCTGCCTACGAGCAGTACTTC.

This clonotype occurred a few times. The chain is built from TRBV5-1 and TRBJ2-1; D gene uncertain. Trimming removed 2 bases from V and 0 bases from J, with 9 bases in between. Per germline, CDR1 SGHRS and CDR2 YFSETQ. There are 15 residues in the CDR3. The CDR3, as DNA: TGCGCCAGCAGCTTTAGGCCAGGCTCCTACAATGAGCAGTTCTTC. Encoded protein: CASSFRPGSYNEQFF.

This clonotype came up many times. V usage is TRBV11-2 and J usage is TRBJ2-1; TRBD1 or TRBD2 may be the D gene (6 bases each). CDR1 SGHAT and CDR2 FQNNGV come from the germline V gene. V was shortened by 2 bases and J by 6 bases, with 11 bases between the two germline ends. The CDR3 consists of 14 residues. In nucleotides, the CDR3 is TGTGCCAGCAGCTTATCGGGGGCGGGCAATGAGCAGTTCTTC. It yields the protein CASSLSGAGNEQFF. Full variable domain (missing parts from reference TRBV11-2 and TRBJ2-1): EAGVAQSPRYKIIEKRQSVAFWCNPISGHATLYWYQQILGQGPKLLIQFQNNGVVDDSQLPKDRFSAERLKGVDSTLKIQPAKLEDSAVYLCASSLSGAGNEQFFGPGTRLTVL.

This clonotype has at least ten counts. The genes are TRBV11-1 and TRBJ2-7; D unclear. The CDR3 is 14 amino acids. Germline-derived CDR1 and CDR2 are SGHAT and FQDESV (reference sequence). With 3 bases removed from V and 2 bases from J, the gap between germline ends came to 11 bases. As DNA, the CDR3 is TGTGCCAGCAGCTTCCAAGAGAAACCCTACGAGCAGTACTTC. It is translated as CASSFQEKPYEQYF.

In its sample, this clonotype was seen once. This chain uses TRBV6-1 with TRBJ2-7; either TRBD1 or TRBD2 may supply D (6 bases each). The ends were cut back, 7 bases at V and 3 bases at J, with 16 bases in the middle. Germline-derived CDR1 and CDR2 are MNHNS and SASEGT. The CDR3 is 14 amino acids. Here the CDR3 DNA reads TGTGCCAGCAAGACGGGGGACACCCTCTACGAGCAGTACTTC. Its protein product is CASKTGDTLYEQYF.

This clonotype was detected ten times or more. V usage is TRBV7-6 and J usage is TRBJ2-1; no reliable D call. CDR3 length equals 13 residues. V gave up 2 bases and J gave up 7 bases, with 9 bases separating them. The germline V gene encodes CDR1 SGHVS and CDR2 FNYEAQ. CDR3 sequence: CASSLWVKNEQFF. CDR3 bases: TGTGCCAGCAGCTTATGGGTAAAGAATGAGCAGTTCTTC.

This sequence joins TRBV19 and TRBJ2-1; 8 bases are a match to TRBD2. Germline V gives CDR1 LNHDA, CDR2 SQIVND (reference sequence). With 11 bases clipped from V and 5 bases from J, the junction kept 11 bases outside the gene matches. This CDR3 has 14 residues. DNA for the CDR3: TGTGCCGGTACCGGACTAGCTAATCACAATGAGCAGTTCTTC. Amino acids: CAGTGLANHNEQFF.